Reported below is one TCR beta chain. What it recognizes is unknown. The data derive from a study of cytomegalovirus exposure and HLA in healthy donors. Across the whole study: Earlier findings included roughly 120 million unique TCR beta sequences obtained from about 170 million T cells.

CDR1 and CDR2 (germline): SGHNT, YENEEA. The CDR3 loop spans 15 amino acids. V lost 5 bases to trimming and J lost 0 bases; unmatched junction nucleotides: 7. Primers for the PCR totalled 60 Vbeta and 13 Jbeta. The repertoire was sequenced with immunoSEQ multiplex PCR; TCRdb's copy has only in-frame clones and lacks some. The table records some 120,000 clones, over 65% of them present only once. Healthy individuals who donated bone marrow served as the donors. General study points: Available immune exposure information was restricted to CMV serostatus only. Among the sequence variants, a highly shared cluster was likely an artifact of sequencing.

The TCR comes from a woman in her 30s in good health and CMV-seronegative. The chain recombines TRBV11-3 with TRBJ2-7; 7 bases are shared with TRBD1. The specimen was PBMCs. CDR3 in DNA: TGTGCCAGCAGCCGACCGGGACAGAGCTCCTACGAGCAGTACTTC. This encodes CASSRPGQSSYEQYF.